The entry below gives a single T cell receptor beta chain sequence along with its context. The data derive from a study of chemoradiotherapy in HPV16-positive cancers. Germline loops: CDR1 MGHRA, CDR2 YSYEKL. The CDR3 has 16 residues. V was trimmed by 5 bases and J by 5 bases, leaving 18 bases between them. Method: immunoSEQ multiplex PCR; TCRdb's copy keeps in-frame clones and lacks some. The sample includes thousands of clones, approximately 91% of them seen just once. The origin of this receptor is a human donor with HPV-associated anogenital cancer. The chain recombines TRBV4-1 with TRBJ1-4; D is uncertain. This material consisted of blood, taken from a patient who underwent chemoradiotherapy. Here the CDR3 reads CASSESPQPLNEKLFF. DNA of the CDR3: TGCGCCAGCAGCGAAAGCCCCCAGCCGTTGAATGAAAAACTGTTTTTT.